This is a list of T cell receptor beta chains from one sample in a study of T-cell reconstitution after alpha-beta-depleted transplantation in children. TCRdb re-called the PCR reads through MiXCR, storing one row per CDR3 protein. Of 700,000 to 950,000 distinct CDR3 sequences in the sample, 15% to 20% were seen once. Sequenced material: PBMCs, mostly from graft donor cells, taken 360 days after TCRalphabeta/CD19-depleted stem cell transplant. The source is a male patient younger than 18 who had a stem cell transplant for acute lymphoblastic leukemia, so the T cells may come from the graft donor. CDR3s include the opening cysteine and the closing phenylalanine or tryptophan. The order of the fields is clone size, J gene, V gene, D gene, CDR3 DNA, CDR3 protein. D genes are given only for firm matches. Expanded clones get a size class; other rows say once, few or many, or leave the size out.

NA TRBJ2-7 TRBV4-2 NA TGTGCCAGCAGCCAAGTAGGTCAGTCCTACGAGCAGTACTTC CASSQVGQSYEQYF
many TRBJ1-6 TRBV20-1 TRBD1 TGCAGTTCCGAACAGGGGGCCAGCAATTCACCCCTCCACTTT CSSEQGASNSPLHF
NA TRBJ2-7 TRBV25-1 TRBD2 TGTGCCAGCAGTGAACCCGGACTAGCGGGAGCCTACGAGCAGTACTTC CASSEPGLAGAYEQYF
NA TRBJ2-5 TRBV3-1 TRBD1 TGTGCCTCCTCCAAGGACCAGCCTGGGACAGGGTATCGAGAGACCCAGTACTTC CASSKDQPGTGYRETQYF
NA TRBJ2-5 TRBV20-1 NA TGCAGTGCGGTGCAAGAGACCCAGTACTTC CSAVQETQYF
few TRBJ2-5 TRBV29-1 TRBD2 TGCAGCGTTGTCCTTTGGACTAGGAAAGAGACCCAGTACTTC CSVVLWTRKETQYF
NA TRBJ2-1 TRBV20-1 NA TGCAGTGCGGGCCAGGGCCCCGGCTCCTACAATGAGCAGTTCTTC CSAGQGPGSYNEQFF
NA TRBJ2-1 TRBV24-1 TRBD2 TGTGCCACCAGTGATTTAACGGGAGGGTCGGGTGAGCAGTTCTTC CATSDLTGGSGEQFF
NA TRBJ2-3 TRBV5-6 TRBD2 TGTGCCAGCAGCGCCCCGGGACTAGCGGTGGGAGTTAGCACAGATACGCAGTATTTT CASSAPGLAVGVSTDTQYF
few TRBJ2-1 TRBV9 NA TGTGCCAGCAGCATCAGCGGTAACTACAATGAGCAGTTCTTC CASSISGNYNEQFF
few TRBJ2-1 TRBV5-1 NA TGCGCCAGCAGACAGGCTCGGGGGAGGCCTTACAATGAGCAGTTCTTC CASRQARGRPYNEQFF
NA TRBJ2-3 TRBV7-8 NA TGTGCCAGCAGCTTAACCGCTGTGGGGGGAGTCGTGACAGATACGCAGTATTTT CASSLTAVGGVVTDTQYF
many TRBJ1-1 TRBV12-3/TRBV12-4 NA TGTGCCAGCAGTCTCAGGGGTTCTGACACTGAAGCTTTCTTT CASSLRGSDTEAFF
NA TRBJ2-7 TRBV5-5 NA TGTGCCAGCAGCTTATGGGGGGCTCCCTACGAGCAGTACTTC CASSLWGAPYEQYF
NA TRBJ2-7 TRBV13 NA TGTGCCAGCAGCCCCGTTGGAGAACAGGGATACTACGAGCAGTACTTC CASSPVGEQGYYEQYF
few TRBJ1-5 TRBV7-2 NA TGTGCCAGCAGCTTTTCAGGGCGGAGGAGCAATCAGCCCCAGCATTTT CASSFSGRRSNQPQHF
many TRBJ2-1 TRBV11-2 TRBD2 TGTGCCAGCAGCACCCCAGCGGGAGTTATCAATGAGCAGTTCTTC CASSTPAGVINEQFF
NA TRBJ2-3 TRBV28 NA TGTGCCAGCAGGTACCCCCCGGGAACGAACACAGATACGCAGTATTTT CASRYPPGTNTDTQYF
NA TRBJ2-7 TRBV5-4 TRBD2 TGTGTCAGCAGCTTGGGACTAGCGGGGTACTACGAGCAGTACTTC CVSSLGLAGYYEQYF
many TRBJ1-5 TRBV7-6 NA TGTGCCAGCAGCTTAGGGGGGGGAACGTATAGCAATCAGCCCCAGCATTTT CASSLGGGTYSNQPQHF
many TRBJ2-1 TRBV11-2 NA TGTGCCAGCAGCTCCCCAACGGGAGAAAATGAGCAGTTCTTC CASSSPTGENEQFF
many TRBJ2-7 TRBV5-1 NA TGCGCCAGCAGCGCCCTGAAGGGGTTGGATTACGAGCAGTACTTC CASSALKGLDYEQYF
many TRBJ2-5 TRBV15 NA TGTGCCACCAGCAGAGATGCGGAGACCCAGTACTTC CATSRDAETQYF
few TRBJ2-5 TRBV9 TRBD2 TGTGCCAGCAGCTCTCAGCGGGAGAATTGGGTAGAAGAGACCCAGTACTTC CASSSQRENWVEETQYF
NA TRBJ2-1 TRBV5-1 NA TGCGCCAGCAGCTTCGGATGGGCGGGGTTACCCTACAATGAGCAGTTCTTC CASSFGWAGLPYNEQFF